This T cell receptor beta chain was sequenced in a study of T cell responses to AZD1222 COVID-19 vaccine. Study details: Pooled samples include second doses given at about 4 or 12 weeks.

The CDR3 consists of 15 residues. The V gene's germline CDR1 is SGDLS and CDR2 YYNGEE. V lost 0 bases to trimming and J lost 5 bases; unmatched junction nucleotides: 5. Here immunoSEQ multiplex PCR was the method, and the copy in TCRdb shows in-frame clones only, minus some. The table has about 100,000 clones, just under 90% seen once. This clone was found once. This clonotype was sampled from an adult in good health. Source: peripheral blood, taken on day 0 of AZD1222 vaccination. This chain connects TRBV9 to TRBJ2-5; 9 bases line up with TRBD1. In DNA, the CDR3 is TGTGCCAGCAGCGTAGGGACAGGGGTCCGGGAGACCCAGTACTTC. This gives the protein CASSVGTGVRETQYF. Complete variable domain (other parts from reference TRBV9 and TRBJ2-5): DSGVTQTPKHLITATGQRVTLRCSPRSGDLSVYWYQQSLDQGLQFLIQYYNGEERAKGNILERFSAQQFPDLHSELNLSSLELGDSALYFCASSVGTGVRETQYFGPGTRLLVL.